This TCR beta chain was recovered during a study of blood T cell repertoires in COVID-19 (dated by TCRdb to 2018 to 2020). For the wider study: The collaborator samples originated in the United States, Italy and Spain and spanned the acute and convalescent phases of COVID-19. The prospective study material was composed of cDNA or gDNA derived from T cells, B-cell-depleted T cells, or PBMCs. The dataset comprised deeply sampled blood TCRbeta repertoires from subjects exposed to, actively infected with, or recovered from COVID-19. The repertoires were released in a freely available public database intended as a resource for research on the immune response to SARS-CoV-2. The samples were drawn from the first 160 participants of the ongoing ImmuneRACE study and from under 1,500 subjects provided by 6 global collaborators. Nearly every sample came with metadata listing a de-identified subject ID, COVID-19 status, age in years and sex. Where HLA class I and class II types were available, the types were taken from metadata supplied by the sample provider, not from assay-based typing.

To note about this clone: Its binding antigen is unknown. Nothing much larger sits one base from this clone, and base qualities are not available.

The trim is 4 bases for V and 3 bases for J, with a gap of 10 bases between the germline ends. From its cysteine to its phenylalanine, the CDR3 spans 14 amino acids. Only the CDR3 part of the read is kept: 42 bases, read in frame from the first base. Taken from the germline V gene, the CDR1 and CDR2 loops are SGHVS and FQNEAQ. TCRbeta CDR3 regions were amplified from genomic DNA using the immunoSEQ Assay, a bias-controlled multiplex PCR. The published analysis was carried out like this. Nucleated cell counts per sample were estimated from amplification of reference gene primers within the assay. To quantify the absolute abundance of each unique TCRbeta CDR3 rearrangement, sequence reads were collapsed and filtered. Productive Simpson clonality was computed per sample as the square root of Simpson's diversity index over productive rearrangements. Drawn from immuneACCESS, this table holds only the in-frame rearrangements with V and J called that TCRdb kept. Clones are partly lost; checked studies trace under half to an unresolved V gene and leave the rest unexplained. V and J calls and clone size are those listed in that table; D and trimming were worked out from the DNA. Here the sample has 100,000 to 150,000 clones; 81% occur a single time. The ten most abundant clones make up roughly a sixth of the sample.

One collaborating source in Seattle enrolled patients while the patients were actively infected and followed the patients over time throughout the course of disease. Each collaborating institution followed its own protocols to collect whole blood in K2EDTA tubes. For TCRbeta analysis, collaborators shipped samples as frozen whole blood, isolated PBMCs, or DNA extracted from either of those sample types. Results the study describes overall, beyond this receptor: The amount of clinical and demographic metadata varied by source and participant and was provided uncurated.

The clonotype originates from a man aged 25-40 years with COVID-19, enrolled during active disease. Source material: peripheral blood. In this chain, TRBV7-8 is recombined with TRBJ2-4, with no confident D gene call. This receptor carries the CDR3 CASSSGFGKNIQYF. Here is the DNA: TGTGCCAGCAGCTCCGGGTTTGGCAAAAACATTCAGTACTTC.